The TCR beta chain described here comes from a study of blood T cells in healthy people across ages. Alongside a J-beta primer mix, a sample-barcoded 5' primer served in a second PCR lasting about 7 to 11 cycles. A single record per CDR3 protein comes from TCRdb applying MiXCR to the 5' RACE reads. The sample carries about 800,000 distinct CDR3 sequences, roughly 50% recorded once. Broader study findings: Any conclusive comparison of naive versus antigen-experienced cells was prevented by using unsorted PBMCs. Compared with aged donors, long-lived donors showed fewer expanded clones, suggesting selection.

J gave up 1 base and V 1 base, and 12 bases lay outside the gene matches. The CDR3 is 19 amino acids. Germline-derived CDR1 and CDR2 are LGHNA and YNFKEQ. PBMCs numbering at least 6 million were isolated per sample. Comment on this clonotype: The antigen is unknown.

The receptor comes from a man younger than 40 in good health. Material for sequencing was blood. This rearrangement joins TRBV4-2 to TRBJ2-5, with 10 bases that match TRBD2. The CDR3 nucleotides are TGTGCCAGCAGCCAAGGGGCGGCTAGCGGGGGACGGATCCAAGAGACCCAGTACTTC. This sequence encodes CASSQGAASGGRIQETQYF.